Below are 29 T cell receptor beta chains sequenced from a single sample in a study of shared clonotypes between healthy human individuals. Only in-frame clones appear in the TCRdb table, and some are missing; sequencing was by immunoSEQ multiplex PCR. This sample has about 590,000 clones, with around 95% found just once. CD45RO-negative, CCR7-selected cells formed the naive CD8 fraction, which excluded terminally differentiated effector memory CD45RA+ cells. Material for sequencing was naive CD8+ T cells sorted from blood. All receptors come from a woman in her twenties or thirties in good health.

This clone was counted a single time. The chain links TRBV5-6 to TRBJ1-2; 7 positions match TRBD1. Germline CDR1 and CDR2: SGHDT and YYEEEE. The CDR3 covers 16 residues. J gave up 4 bases and V 0 bases, and 9 bases lay outside the gene matches. In DNA form, the CDR3 reads TGTGCCAGCAGCTTGGGACAGGGAGGGACCTTCTATGGCTACACCTTC. As protein: CASSLGQGGTFYGYTF.

This chain joins TRBV4-1 and TRBJ1-3; D unclear. With 0 bases removed from V and 1 base from J, the gap between germline ends came to 13 bases. The CDR3 is 17 residues long. In germline, CDR1 is MGHRA, CDR2 YSYEKL. The DNA for the CDR3 is TGCGCCAGCAGCCAAGATCGGGTGACTGCGTCTGGAAACACCATATATTTT. Amino acids: CASSQDRVTASGNTIYF.

This chain links TRBV13 with TRBJ2-4; D is undetermined. The CDR3 consists of 15 residues. CDR1 is PRHDT, CDR2 FYEKMQ, per germline (reference sequence). V lost 0 bases to trimming and J lost 3 bases, with 9 bases between them. The CDR3 sequence: CASSLGRMVKNIQYF. Written as DNA, the CDR3 is TGTGCCAGCAGCTTAGGCAGGATGGTCAAAAACATTCAGTACTTC.

The genes are TRBV4-1 and TRBJ2-1; 7 bases are shared with TRBD2. The CDR3 spans 16 residues. The V gene's germline CDR1 is MGHRA and CDR2 YSYEKL. V was clipped by 0 bases and J by 7 bases; unmatched bases: 9. For the CDR3, the DNA is TGCGCCAGCAGCCAAGATGAGGCGGGAGCGGCAAATGAGCAGTTCTTC. The encoded protein is CASSQDEAGAANEQFF.

V and J are TRBV9 and TRBJ2-2, with D hard to call. CDR1 and CDR2 (germline): SGDLS, YYNGEE. This CDR3 region has 13 residues. With 4 bases removed from V and 9 bases from J, the gap between germline ends came to 13 bases. In DNA, the CDR3 is TGTGCCAGCAGCCCCTCCCTACCCTGGGAGCTGTTTTTT. Its protein product is CASSPSLPWELFF.

The chain combines TRBV29-1 with TRBJ2-7; 8 bases map to TRBD1. This CDR3 contains 13 residues. With 3 bases clipped from V and 2 bases from J, the junction kept 3 bases outside the gene matches. Germline V lookup: CDR1 SQVTM, CDR2 ANQGSEA. The CDR3 spells CSVDGDRPYEQYF. CDR3 coding DNA: TGCAGCGTTGACGGGGACAGGCCCTACGAGCAGTACTTC.

The genes are TRBV9 and TRBJ2-5; 12 nucleotides line up with TRBD2. CDR3 length: 14 residues. V dropped 3 bases and J dropped 6; count of bases not matched to a gene: 3. CDR1 SGDLS and CDR2 YYNGEE come from the germline V gene. The CDR3 nucleotides are TGTGCCAGCAGCGCGGGACTAGCGGGTCAGACCCAGTACTTC. Its translation: CASSAGLAGQTQYF.

This clone appeared a single time. The chain links TRBV6-1 to TRBJ1-2, with D possibly matching TRBD1 (6 bases). Germline CDR1 is MNHNS and CDR2 is SASEGT. V dropped 6 bases and J dropped 1 base, with 15 bases sitting between them. The CDR3 spans 15 residues. DNA for the CDR3: TGTGCCAGCAGCGGCCAGGGACACCTTAACTATGGCTACACCTTC. Its protein product is CASSGQGHLNYGYTF.

In DNA form, the CDR3 reads TGTGCCAGCAGCGGACAAACAGGGTACCGGGAGCAGTTCTTC. This gives the protein CASSGQTGYREQFF. This rearrangement joins TRBV9 to TRBJ2-1; D is possibly TRBD1 (6 bases). The germline V gene has CDR1 SGDLS and CDR2 YYNGEE. This CDR3 comprises 14 residues. The V and J ends lost 3 bases and 10 bases respectively, with 17 bases between them.

V gene TRBV6-1 combines with J gene TRBJ1-1; no clear D. The CDR3 is 12 residues long. Germline V gene data show CDR1 as MNHNS and CDR2 as SASEGT. V gave up 6 bases and J gave up 8 bases, with 13 bases separating them. The CDR3 sequence: CASRKLRGEAFF. The CDR3 coding sequence is TGTGCCAGCAGGAAACTTCGCGGAGAAGCTTTCTTT.

This chain uses TRBV13 with TRBJ2-1; 13 nucleotides agree with TRBD2. The CDR3 is 15 residues long. Germline V gene sequence: CDR1 PRHDT, CDR2 FYEKMQ (reference sequence). V shed 1 base, J shed 7 bases, and the junction held 1 base outside the gene matches. The CDR3 DNA follows: TGTGCCAGCAGCTTAGAACTAGCGGGAGGGAATGAGCAGTTCTTC. This gives the protein CASSLELAGGNEQFF.

The chain carries TRBV7-9 and TRBJ2-7; tentative D call: TRBD1 (6 bases). Germline loops: CDR1 SEHNR, CDR2 FQNEAQ (reference sequence). This CDR3 is built from 16 residues. The V end lost 4 bases, the J end lost 6 bases, and 22 bases lay between the germline ends. This chain's CDR3 is CASSSSTTQGRGEQYF. The CDR3 coding sequence is TGTGCCAGCAGCTCTAGCACTACACAGGGAAGGGGCGAGCAGTACTTC.

The V gene is TRBV19, the J gene TRBJ2-1; 12 nucleotides agree with TRBD2. The CDR3 is 16 residues long. Looked up from germline, CDR1 is LNHDA and CDR2 is SQIVND (reference sequence). The trim removed 1 base at V and 7 bases at J, leaving 5 bases unmatched. CDR3 protein: CASSIGLAGVRNEQFF. DNA of the CDR3: TGTGCCAGTAGTATAGGACTAGCGGGAGTACGGAATGAGCAGTTCTTC.

The genes are TRBV27 and TRBJ1-1; 7 nucleotides match TRBD1. CDR1 is MNHEY, CDR2 SMNVEV, per germline (reference sequence). There are 14 residues in the CDR3. V shed 6 bases, J shed 3 bases, and the junction held 7 bases outside the gene matches. In DNA, the CDR3 is TGTGCCAGCAGAGTGACAGGGACCTACACTGAAGCTTTCTTT. This codes for CASRVTGTYTEAFF.

The chain recombines TRBV5-1 with TRBJ2-7; the D gene is possibly TRBD1 (7 bases). The CDR3 has 14 amino acids. The germline V gene has CDR1 SGHRS and CDR2 YFSETQ. Trimming cost V 1 base and J 5 bases, with 13 bases left between them. Written as DNA, the CDR3 is TGCGCCAGCAGCTTGTCACAGGGGAGGCACGAGCAGTACTTC. Translated, it gives CASSLSQGRHEQYF.

The V gene is TRBV19, the J gene TRBJ2-7; 10 nucleotides line up with TRBD2. CDR1 and CDR2 from the germline V gene are LNHDA and SQIVND (reference sequence). This CDR3 has 13 residues. Germline trimming cut 5 bases from V and 6 bases from J; bases unmatched to any gene: 4. CDR3 residues: CASSPLAGGEQYF. The DNA for the CDR3 is TGTGCCAGTAGTCCCTTAGCGGGAGGCGAGCAGTACTTC.

This clone is a singleton in its sample. J is TRBJ2-1 and V is TRBV30, with D perhaps matching TRBD2 (5 bases). This CDR3 has 13 residues. V was clipped by 4 bases and J by 4 bases, with 11 bases between them. The V gene's germline CDR1 is GTSNPN and CDR2 SVGIG (reference sequence). The CDR3 sequence is CAWTPTGYNEQFF. The DNA for the CDR3 is TGTGCCTGGACACCAACGGGATACAATGAGCAGTTCTTC.

This clone was recorded once. This chain links TRBV6-5 with TRBJ2-6; D uncertain. The CDR3 is 14 residues long. The V end lost 6 bases, the J end lost 6 bases, and 12 bases lay between the germline ends. Looked up from germline, CDR1 is MNHEY and CDR2 is SVGAGI. The CDR3 here is CASSSSSTANVLTF. The CDR3 DNA is TGTGCCAGCAGCTCCAGCTCGACGGCCAACGTCCTGACTTTC.

The chain has TRBV9 and TRBJ2-1; a possible D gene is TRBD2 (5 bases). Between the trimmed V and J ends, which lost 4 bases and 7 bases, there was a span of 12 bases. The CDR3 has 13 amino acids. Germline assignment: CDR1 SGDLS and CDR2 YYNGEE. In DNA, the CDR3 is TGTGCCAGCAGCCCCCCGCGGGTGAATGAGCAGTTCTTC. Its protein is CASSPPRVNEQFF.

V gene TRBV7-6 combines with J gene TRBJ1-1; a weak D match, TRBD1 (6 bases). CDR1 SGHVS and CDR2 FNYEAQ come from the germline V gene. The CDR3 covers 14 residues. V was clipped by 4 bases and J by 1 base, with 10 bases between them. The CDR3 is CASSSLTGNTEAFF. CDR3 DNA: TGTGCCAGCAGCTCCTTGACAGGGAACACTGAAGCTTTCTTT.

This chain links TRBV7-9 with TRBJ2-3; D remains unclear. The CDR3 is made up of 13 amino acids. V was shortened by 5 bases and J by 5 bases, with 11 bases between the two germline ends. Germline V CDR1 and CDR2: SEHNR, FQNEAQ (reference sequence). The CDR3 bases are TGTGCCAGCAGCCCGCCCCGAGGAGATACGCAGTATTTT. Its protein product is CASSPPRGDTQYF.

The rearrangement joins TRBV7-6 to TRBJ2-5; D perhaps matches TRBD1 (5 bases). The assigned J gene may be wrong: the sequence end matches TRBJ2-7 better. CDR3 length: 13 amino acids. The germline V gene has CDR1 SGHVS and CDR2 FNYEAQ. CDR3 residues: CASSTGRVDEQYF. As DNA, the CDR3 is TGTGCCAGCAGCACAGGTCGTGTGGACGAGCAGTACTTC.

The J gene is TRBJ2-1, the V gene TRBV11-1; D is perhaps TRBD2 (6 bases). Germline loops: CDR1 SGHAT, CDR2 FQDESV (reference sequence). V shed 5 bases and J shed 9 bases, with 11 bases lying between them. The CDR3 has 12 residues. CDR3 bases: TGTGCCAGCAGCCCTACCGGGGGTGAGCAGTTCTTC. It yields the protein CASSPTGGEQFF.

The J gene is TRBJ2-1, the V gene TRBV4-1, with 10 bases that match TRBD2. With 3 bases clipped from V and 5 bases from J, the junction kept 7 bases outside the gene matches. In germline, CDR1 is MGHRA, CDR2 YSYEKL. The CDR3 consists of 16 residues. This CDR3 is CASSQSTSGINNEQFF. The DNA for the CDR3 is TGCGCCAGCAGCCAGTCCACTAGCGGGATTAACAATGAGCAGTTCTTC.

In the case of this clone: The sample carries other DNA sequences with the same CDR3. The chain is built from TRBV27 and TRBJ2-7, with D possibly matching TRBD1 (5 bases). V lost 2 bases and J 0 bases, leaving 5 bases between the germline ends. The CDR3 runs to 13 residues. Per the germline V gene, CDR1 is MNHEY and CDR2 is SMNVEV (reference sequence). The CDR3 here is CASSLQGSYEQYF. The CDR3 region has the DNA TGTGCCAGCAGTTTACAGGGCTCCTACGAGCAGTACTTC.

CDR3 loop: CASSQETSGRLADTQYF. CDR3 in DNA: TGCGCCAGCAGCCAAGAGACTAGCGGGAGACTCGCAGATACGCAGTATTTT. The chain couples TRBV4-1 to TRBJ2-3, with 12 bases lining up with TRBD2. This CDR3 region has 17 residues. The V segment lost 0 bases and the J segment 4 bases; nucleotides outside the gene matches: 5. Germline CDR1 MGHRA, CDR2 YSYEKL.

For this clone: The same CDR3 is also encoded by other DNA sequences in this sample. The CDR3 loop is CASSPGGGGYEQYF. The CDR3 region has the DNA TGTGCCAGCAGCCCCGGGGGGGGCGGCTACGAGCAGTACTTC. The V gene is TRBV9, the J gene TRBJ2-7; 8 bases align to TRBD2. Germline V lookup: CDR1 SGDLS, CDR2 YYNGEE. The CDR3 runs to 14 residues. The V gene end was trimmed by 4 bases and the J gene end by 3 bases; junction bases not matched to a gene: 6.

This clone was recorded once. The V gene is TRBV29-1, the J gene TRBJ2-7; a weak D match, TRBD1 (6 bases). The CDR3 consists of 14 residues. Trimming removed 6 bases from V and 0 bases from J, with 15 bases in between. Germline V CDR1 and CDR2: SQVTM, ANQGSEA. The CDR3, as DNA: TGCAGCGTCTCTGGGGGCTCCTACTCCTACGAGCAGTACTTC. As protein: CSVSGGSYSYEQYF.

The V gene is TRBV21-1, the J gene TRBJ2-4; the table calls TRBD2, which could not be checked here. TRBV21-1 is labeled a pseudogene. CDR3 length equals 17 residues. This CDR3 is CASSKEVRDLGKNIQYF. Written as DNA, the CDR3 is TGTGCCAGCAGCAAAGAGGTCAGAGATCTAGGCAAAAACATTCAGTACTTC.